One sample yielded the 22 T cell receptor beta chains listed below, sequenced in a study of breast tumors, draining lymph nodes, adjacent tissues. Samples came from axillary lymph nodes draining the breast cancer. TCRdb reanalysed the multiplex PCR reads using MiXCR and keeps one entry per CDR3 protein. The profile shows roughly 130,000 distinct CDR3 sequences, approximately 20% of them singletons. The sequenced sample was axillary lymph node tissue. These receptor sequences come from a female donor with breast cancer. Some clones in this sample may be carry-over from other donors' samples.

This clonotype was seen many times. The chain joins TRBV5-1 to TRBJ2-3; the match to TRBD2 covers 13 bases. Germline V gene sequence: CDR1 SGHRS, CDR2 YFSETQ. The CDR3 is 17 residues long. V gave up 7 bases and J gave up 0 bases; unmatched junction bases: 8. CDR3 sequence: CASSLWTSGSSTDTQYF. The CDR3 DNA reads as TGCGCCAGCTCCCTCTGGACTAGCGGGAGCAGCACAGATACGCAGTATTTT.

About this clonotype: This could be a read error, since a much larger clone is one nucleotide away. The genes are TRBV5-1 and TRBJ2-3; TRBD2 matches 13 bases. V lost 0 bases, J lost 8 bases, and 9 bases stayed unmatched. Germline loops: CDR1 SGHRS, CDR2 YFSETQ. There are 17 residues in the CDR3. The CDR3 DNA follows: TGCGCCAGCAGCTTGGGGAGGACTAGCGGGAGTTCAGGTACGCAGTATTTT. It encodes CASSLGRTSGSSGTQYF.

In its sample, this clonotype was seen many times. This chain connects TRBV7-9 to TRBJ1-3; D is unclear. Looked up from germline, CDR1 is SEHNR and CDR2 is FQNEAQ (reference sequence). This CDR3 contains 15 residues. Trimming took 5 bases from V and 0 from J, leaving 11 bases between them. The CDR3 DNA reads TGTGCCAGCAGCCGAAGCGGTTCCTCTGGAAACACCATATATTTT. This sequence encodes CASSRSGSSGNTIYF.

This clonotype has a count of ten or more. J is TRBJ2-5 and V is TRBV11-2, with D tentatively TRBD1 (5 bases). The CDR3 has 14 residues. Germline loops: CDR1 SGHAT, CDR2 FQNNGV. V was clipped by 0 bases and J by 5 bases, with 10 bases between them. The CDR3 loop reads CASSLDRDEETQYF. The CDR3 region has the DNA TGTGCCAGCAGCTTAGACAGGGATGAGGAGACCCAGTACTTC. The whole variable domain, remainder taken from reference TRBV11-2 and TRBJ2-5, is EAGVAQSPRYKIIEKRQSVAFWCNPISGHATLYWYQQILGQGPKLLIQFQNNGVVDDSQLPKDRFSAERLKGVDSTLKIQPAKLEDSAVYLCASSLDRDEETQYFGPGTRLLVL.

This clonotype was seen ten or more times. As DNA, the CDR3 is TGTGCCAGCAGGGTGAGCGGGCGGACGAACACCGGGGAGCTGTTTTTT. This sequence encodes CASRVSGRTNTGELFF. This sequence joins TRBV12-3 or TRBV12-4 and TRBJ2-2; TRBD2 is a possible D gene (6 bases). V was cut by 6 bases and J by 0 bases, with 14 bases left in between. The CDR3 spans 16 residues.

Concerning this clonotype: At one of its ends the junction is not consistent with the germline gene, which may arise from a read error. J is TRBJ2-5 and V is TRBV29-1, with D possibly TRBD2 on 6 matching bases. Germline V gives CDR1 SQVTM, CDR2 ANQGSEA. This CDR3 comprises 12 residues. The CDR3 bases are TGCAGCGTTCTGGGGGGTAGGGAGAACCAGTACTTC. As protein: CSVLGGRENQYF.

This clonotype was seen many times. The chain links TRBV5-5 to TRBJ2-7; a possible D gene is TRBD2 (5 bases). The CDR3 has 15 amino acids. Trimming pared 0 bases from V and 4 bases from J, leaving 14 bases between. Germline V gives CDR1 SGHKS, CDR2 YYEKEE (reference sequence). CDR3 region: CASSLAATRDYEQYF. CDR3 DNA: TGTGCCAGCAGCTTGGCCGCTACACGGGATTACGAGCAGTACTTC.

Many counts were recorded for this clonotype. The chain recombines TRBV5-1 with TRBJ2-5; 16 nucleotides agree with TRBD2. The CDR3 totals 17 residues. Trimming cost V 3 bases and J 2 bases; bases outside gene matches: 4. The germline V gene has CDR1 SGHRS and CDR2 YFSETQ. CDR3 protein: CASSWGTSGGGQETQYF. The CDR3 region has the DNA TGCGCCAGCAGCTGGGGGACTAGCGGGGGGGGTCAAGAGACCCAGTACTTC.

Concerning this clonotype: A much larger clone is a single base away; this may be a read error. V and J are TRBV7-2 and TRBJ2-2, with D perhaps TRBD1 or TRBD2 (5 bases each). This CDR3 is built from 15 residues. Germline values: CDR1 SGHTA, CDR2 FQGNSA. CDR3 in DNA: TGTGCCAGCAGACCAACTGGGGCCAACACCGGGGAGCTGTCTTTT. Residues: CASRPTGANTGELSF.

Details on this clonotype: Relative to the germline gene, one junction end is altered; a read error may explain this. The chain has TRBV9 and TRBJ1-3; TRBD1 aligns across 7 bases. The CDR3 totals 15 residues. Germline V lookup: CDR1 SGDLS, CDR2 YYNGEE. DNA for the CDR3: TGTGCCAGCAGCGCCGGGACAGTCTCTGGAAACACCATATACTTT. The encoded protein is CASSAGTVSGNTIYF.

For this clonotype: One junction end disagrees with the germline gene, perhaps due to a read error. The gene calls are TRBV5-1 and TRBJ2-7, with 7 bases lining up with TRBD1. The CDR3 contains 14 residues. CDR1 is SGHRS, CDR2 YFSETQ, per germline. CDR3 residues: CASSLRQGSYEKYF. The CDR3 nucleotides read TGTGCCAGCAGCTTGCGACAGGGTTCCTACGAGAAGTACTTC.

This clonotype has at least ten counts. The V call is TRBV20-1, the J call TRBJ1-3; 9 bases match TRBD1. The V gene's germline CDR1 is DFQATT and CDR2 SNEGSKA (reference sequence). This CDR3 contains 16 residues. V gave up 0 bases and J gave up 3 bases; unmatched junction bases: 6. The CDR3 reads CSARDRGQGGGNTIYF. Written as DNA, the CDR3 is TGCAGTGCTAGAGATCGGGGACAGGGTGGTGGAAACACCATATATTTT.

The sample holds many counts of this clonotype. V and J are TRBV24-1 and TRBJ2-3; D gene uncertain. The CDR3 spans 14 residues. CDR1 is KGHDR, CDR2 SFDVKD, per germline. V was shortened by 1 base and J by 5 bases, with 9 bases between the two germline ends. The CDR3 DNA reads as TGTGCCACCAGTGATTTCACTACGGGAGATACGCAGTATTTT. This gives the protein CATSDFTTGDTQYF.

The sample holds many counts of this clonotype. The V call is TRBV19, the J call TRBJ2-7; D may be TRBD1 or TRBD2 (7 bases each). Trimming took 5 bases from V and 4 from J, leaving 18 bases between them. This CDR3 is built from 15 residues. In germline, CDR1 is LNHDA, CDR2 SQIVND (reference sequence). The CDR3 region is CASSPRQGGIYEQYF. The CDR3 DNA reads as TGTGCCAGTAGTCCCCGCCAGGGGGGGATATACGAGCAGTACTTC.

In this sample, this clonotype turned up a few times. This chain joins TRBV18 and TRBJ2-3, with 8 bases that match TRBD2. CDR3 size: 14 residues. The V and J ends lost 0 bases and 6 bases, in that order; junction bases with no gene match: 2. The germline gives CDR1 KGHSH, CDR2 LQKENI. CDR3: CASSPPGLEDTQYF. The CDR3 region has the DNA TGTGCCAGCTCACCACCGGGACTAGAGGATACGCAGTATTTT.

This rearrangement joins TRBV6-5 to TRBJ1-4; D not resolved. From germline, CDR1 is MNHEY and CDR2 SVGAGI. CDR3 length: 15 amino acids. The V end was cut by 6 bases, the J end by 0 bases, with 11 bases between. In DNA, the CDR3 is TGTGCCAGCAGCCCTTACAGAGCAACTAATGAAAAACTGTTTTTT. It is translated as CASSPYRATNEKLFF.

This clonotype was recorded at least ten times. V usage is TRBV7-2 and J usage is TRBJ1-2; D might be TRBD1 (5 bases). This CDR3 contains 16 residues. The germline V gene encodes CDR1 SGHTA and CDR2 FQGNSA. V lost 5 bases and J lost 3, with 19 bases in between. CDR3 amino acids: CASSPDSGTTYYGYTF. The DNA of the CDR3 is TGTGCCAGCAGCCCCGACAGTGGGACTACTTACTATGGCTACACCTTC.

Many counts were recorded for this clonotype. V usage is TRBV5-6 and J usage is TRBJ2-1; 10 bases align to TRBD2. The V segment lost 4 bases and the J segment 0 bases; nucleotides outside the gene matches: 7. The germline gives CDR1 SGHDT, CDR2 YYEEEE. The CDR3 length is 17 residues. The CDR3 DNA follows: TGTGCCAGCAGCGGGCGGACTAGCGGTAGCTCCTACAATGAGCAGTTCTTC. Translating gives CASSGRTSGSSYNEQFF.

This clonotype has ten or more counts. This chain links TRBV4-1 with TRBJ2-3; 13 bases align to TRBD2. CDR1 and CDR2 from the germline V gene are MGHRA and YSYEKL. The CDR3 sequence is 17 residues long. V shed 2 bases and J 3 bases; nucleotides not matched to a gene: 5. The CDR3 DNA follows: TGCGCCAGCAGCCAACGGGGACTAGCGGGAAATACAGATACGCAGTATTTT. Translation: CASSQRGLAGNTDTQYF.

This clonotype showed up just a few times. At one end, the junction sequence differs from germline, possibly due to a read error. This chain connects TRBV4-1 to TRBJ2-2; D might be TRBD1 (6 bases). Germline values: CDR1 MGHRA, CDR2 YSYEKL. The CDR3 is 18 residues long. The CDR3 DNA reads TGCGCCGGCAGCCAAGATCCGGGACACATATCTAACACCGGGGAGCTGTTTTTT. This gives the protein CAGSQDPGHISNTGELFF.

This clonotype came up many times. The chain recombines TRBV6-6 with TRBJ1-4; TRBD1 agrees at 9 bases. This CDR3 comprises 15 residues. V lost 4 bases and J lost 6; bases outside the gene matches: 6. Germline CDR1 reads MNHNY; CDR2 reads SVGAGI (reference sequence). The CDR3 spells CASSSGTGFDEKLFF. In DNA form, the CDR3 reads TGTGCCAGCAGTTCCGGGACAGGGTTTGATGAAAAACTGTTTTTT.

This clonotype was counted at least ten times. The chain uses TRBV20-1 and TRBJ2-7; D is uncertain. CDR1 and CDR2 (germline): DFQATT, SNEGSKA (reference sequence). CDR3 size: 11 residues. V dropped 2 bases and J dropped 7 bases, with 9 bases sitting between them. CDR3 residues: CSARPPGEQYF. The CDR3 DNA is TGCAGTGCTAGACCCCCCGGGGAGCAGTACTTC.